The 16 T cell receptor beta chains listed next were all sequenced from one sample in a study of cytomegalovirus exposure and HLA in healthy donors (dated by TCRdb to between 2016 and 2019). The library was made by the immunoSEQ multiplex PCR assay. For the multiplex PCR, a mixture combining 60 forward primers for TCR Vbeta segments and 13 reverse primers for TCR Jbeta segments was used. TCRdb re-hosts the immuneACCESS table, in-frame sequences only. Its copies lack some clones; in the studies checked, an unresolved V gene accounts for under half of them, and the cause for the rest is not known. The sample contains approximately 130,000 clones, 83% of them found a single time. Of the sample, roughly 1.2% is held by the ten largest clones. The specimen was PBMCs. These receptors were collected from a girl aged 2 to 10 in good health and CMV-seronegative.

This clone was seen once. The chain joins TRBV9 to TRBJ2-2; possibly TRBD2 for D (5 bases). Trimming stripped 2 bases from V and 6 bases from J, with 11 bases between. In germline, CDR1 is SGDLS, CDR2 YYNGEE. This CDR3 is built from 14 residues. The CDR3 loop is CASSVRNGAGELFF. CDR3 DNA sequence: TGTGCCAGCAGCGTCCGGAACGGGGCCGGGGAGCTGTTTTTT.

The CDR3 nucleotides read TGTGCCAGCAGCCCCCGTAGTTCTGAAGCTTTCTTT. It encodes CASSPRSSEAFF. V gene TRBV7-9 combines with J gene TRBJ1-1; D unclear. The CDR3 runs to 12 residues. In germline, CDR1 is SEHNR, CDR2 FQNEAQ (reference sequence). The V and J ends lost 5 bases and 6 bases respectively, with 10 bases between them.

This chain links TRBV23-1 with TRBJ2-2, with 7 bases aligning to TRBD1. TRBV23-1 is flagged as an ORF with uncertain function. With V trimmed by 3 bases and J by 7 bases, 8 bases remained unmatched. The CDR3 length is 15 residues. CDR3 in amino acids: CASSHPDRARGELFF. The CDR3 DNA sequence: TGCGCCAGCAGTCACCCCGACAGGGCGCGCGGGGAGCTGTTTTTT.

The chain joins TRBV27 to TRBJ2-7; 9 nucleotides line up with TRBD2. The CDR3 loop spans 15 amino acids. Germline CDR1 is MNHEY and CDR2 is SMNVEV (reference sequence). V shed 4 bases and J 5 bases; nucleotides not matched to a gene: 9. The CDR3 DNA is TGTGCCAGCAGTTCGTTGGGCGGGAGGGAGAACGAGCAGTACTTC. This translates into CASSSLGGRENEQYF.

This clone has only one observation. The chain uses TRBV6-1 and TRBJ2-7; TRBD1 agrees at 7 bases. From germline, CDR1 is MNHNS and CDR2 SASEGT. Germline trimming cut 2 bases from V and 1 base from J; bases unmatched to any gene: 5. The CDR3 extends over 15 amino acids. The CDR3 region is CASSEIRTGSYEQYF. The DNA of the CDR3 is TGTGCCAGCAGTGAAATCAGGACAGGATCCTACGAGCAGTACTTC.

V is TRBV7-9 and J is TRBJ2-3; TRBD1 agrees at 7 bases. CDR1 is SEHNR and CDR2 is FQNEAQ in the germline V gene (reference sequence). CDR3 size: 16 residues. Unmatched junction bases numbered 11, after V lost 6 bases and J lost 2 bases. In DNA, the CDR3 is TGTGCCAGCAGGGCCCCCGAGGGGGCGACCACAGATACGCAGTATTTT. Amino acids: CASRAPEGATTDTQYF. Variable domain in full (rest from reference TRBV7-9 and TRBJ2-3): DTGVSQNPRHKITKRGQNVTFRCDPISEHNRLYWYRQTLGQGPEFLTYFQNEAQLEKSRLLSDRFSAERPKGSFSTLEIQRTEQGDSAMYLCASRAPEGATTDTQYFGPGTRLTVL.

This chain links TRBV18 with TRBJ2-7; possible D gene TRBD2, 5 bases. CDR1 and CDR2 (germline): KGHSH, LQKENI. Trimming took off 2 bases at V and 2 bases at J, with 7 bases between the two ends. The CDR3 runs 13 residues. In DNA, the CDR3 is TGTGCCAGCTCACCATCCGGGGCCTACGAGCAGTACTTC. This gives the protein CASSPSGAYEQYF.

This clone has only one observation. The genes are TRBV6-5 and TRBJ2-1; 9 positions match TRBD2. The CDR3 consists of 15 residues. The germline gives CDR1 MNHEY, CDR2 SVGAGI. Unmatched junction bases numbered 7, after V lost 2 bases and J lost 8 bases. DNA of the CDR3: TGTGCCAGCAGTTACCAAGCGGGAGGACTCGATGAGCAGTTCTTC. Translation gives CASSYQAGGLDEQFF.

The chain recombines TRBV5-1 with TRBJ2-1; 8 nucleotides align to TRBD2. Trimming took 2 bases from V and 8 from J; bases not matched to a gene: 3. The CDR3 has 13 residues. Germline values: CDR1 SGHRS, CDR2 YFSETQ. CDR3 in amino acids: CASSLAGEDEQFF. CDR3 DNA sequence: TGCGCCAGCAGCTTAGCGGGGGAGGATGAGCAGTTCTTC.

Regarding this clone: Germline and junction disagree at one end, which may indicate a read error. The genes are TRBV6-1 and TRBJ1-3, with 11 bases lining up with TRBD1. The germline V gene has CDR1 MNHNS and CDR2 SASEGT. This CDR3 has 10 residues. The CDR3 coding sequence is TGTGCCAGCAGTAGGGACAGGGGGTCTTTT. This encodes CASSRDRGSF.

The rearrangement uses TRBV29-1 and TRBJ2-2; D is perhaps TRBD1 (6 bases). V was pared by 2 bases and J by 5 bases, with 15 bases between. This CDR3 spans 15 amino acids. Germline V lookup: CDR1 SQVTM, CDR2 ANQGSEA. For the CDR3, the DNA is TGCAGCGTTGAAAGGTTTACAGGGCGAACCGGGGAGCTGTTTTTT. Its protein is CSVERFTGRTGELFF.

The chain recombines TRBV6-5 with TRBJ2-1; 14 bases are a match to TRBD2. The CDR3 loop spans 15 amino acids. CDR1 and CDR2 (germline): MNHEY, SVGAGI. With V trimmed by 5 bases and J by 8 bases, 5 bases remained unmatched. The CDR3 nucleotides are TGTGCCAGCAGTAGGGGGACTAGCGGGAGCGATGAGCAGTTCTTC. Translating it yields CASSRGTSGSDEQFF.

This clone was found a few times. The chain couples TRBV11-1 to TRBJ1-2; D perhaps matches TRBD1 (6 bases). The germline V gene has CDR1 SGHAT and CDR2 FQDESV (reference sequence). V was trimmed by 3 bases and J by 13 bases, leaving 15 bases between them. The CDR3 sequence is 12 residues long. As DNA, the CDR3 is TGTGCCAGCAGCTTCGACACAGGGTGGGCCACCTTC. Translation gives CASSFDTGWATF.

The chain uses TRBV20-1 and TRBJ1-2; D gene unclear. Trimming took off 6 bases at V and 4 bases at J, with 9 bases between the two ends. CDR1 and CDR2 from the germline V gene are DFQATT and SNEGSKA (reference sequence). The CDR3 is 11 amino acids. The CDR3 DNA sequence: TGCAGTGCCAGCGGCGGCTATGGCTACACCTTC. The encoded protein is CSASGGYGYTF.

To note about this clone: A junction boundary mismatches the germline segment, possibly from a read error. J is TRBJ1-6 and V is TRBV7-2; no reliable D call. The CDR3 extends over 19 amino acids. Germline V gene sequence: CDR1 SGHTA, CDR2 FQGNSA. The CDR3 is CASSLERRWAPRSNSPPHF. The CDR3 DNA reads TGTGCCAGCAGCTTAGAACGACGGTGGGCCCCAAGGTCTAATTCACCCCCCCACTTT.

The rearrangement links TRBV28 to TRBJ1-2; TRBD1 aligns across 10 bases. V lost 7 bases to trimming and J lost 4 bases; unmatched junction nucleotides: 12. There are 16 residues in the CDR3. The germline V gene encodes CDR1 MDHEN and CDR2 SYDVKM. The CDR3 loop reads CASTAPGTGAVYGYTF. The DNA of the CDR3 is TGTGCCAGCACCGCGCCGGGGACAGGGGCGGTCTATGGCTACACCTTC.